The clone carrying this T cell receptor (beta chain) occurred many times. Participants with hyperthyroidism, aged 18 to 65, were newly diagnosed with under 2 months' duration. Enrollment excluded any patients with other autoimmune diseases, uncontrolled infections, pregnancy or lactation. This sample stems from a study of Graves' ophthalmopathy and Graves' hyperthyroidism. Study summary: Untreated patients at initial diagnosis provided peripheral blood.

Germline V lookup: CDR1 LGHDT, CDR2 YNNKEL (reference sequence). The CDR3 runs to 13 residues. V was pared by 1 base and J by 1 base, with 5 bases between. Using RNA transcripts, the TCR beta CDR3 regions were amplified. HTBI primers primed a first-round RT-PCR, and a second-round multiplex PCR followed. TCRdb called the multiplex PCR reads again in MiXCR, with one record for every CDR3 protein. The data contain roughly 610,000 distinct CDR3 sequences, about a fifth of them singletons. The TCR sequence derives from a woman younger than 30 with stable Graves' hyperthyroidism. Some clones in this sample may be carry-over from other donors' samples. Material for sequencing was peripheral blood. This rearrangement joins TRBV3-1 to TRBJ2-7; D remains ambiguous. Here the CDR3 reads CASSQARSYEQYF. Written as DNA, the CDR3 is TGTGCCAGCAGCCAAGCACGGTCCTACGAGCAGTACTTC.